A selection of T cell receptor beta chains follows, all from one sample in a study of identical twins. In TCRdb, the 5' RACE reads were re-called with MiXCR into one record per CDR3 protein. The sample carries roughly 750,000 distinct CDR3 sequences, about 20% recorded once. The data also belong to a second study, concerning T cells expressing NK-cell markers.

Sequencing was performed on PBMCs. These receptors were taken from a woman in her late teens or twenties in good health. CDR3s leave out the opening cysteine and the closing phenylalanine or tryptophan.

CDR3	V	J
ASTTELAGWDTQY	TRBV5-1	TRBJ2-3
ASHDGQPQF	TRBV6-2/TRBV6-3	TRBJ2-1
ASSLETPGYEQY	TRBV11-2	TRBJ2-7
SAGGTTYNEQF	TRBV20-1	TRBJ2-1
ASSATTSTDTQY	TRBV5-1	TRBJ2-3
SARRLAGEGNGEQF	TRBV29-1	TRBJ2-1
ASSLDTAMETQY	TRBV7-9	TRBJ2-5
SVGTGGDSPLH	TRBV29-1	TRBJ1-6
ASSPRLGRVTGELF	TRBV27	TRBJ2-2
AVGAEGANVLT	TRBV10-3	TRBJ2-6
ASSLSDTRLEAF	TRBV7-2	TRBJ1-1
ASRGHAYNEQF	TRBV6-2/TRBV6-3	TRBJ2-1
ASSLVRLTDTQY	TRBV7-9	TRBJ2-3
ASSQDRTGDGTQY	TRBV4-2	TRBJ2-3